This T cell receptor (beta chain) was found in a study of cytomegalovirus exposure and HLA in healthy donors. Study-level background: For the approximately 400 genotyped donors, 80% to 90% fell within the Caucasian-associated ancestry cluster.

Overall study findings and caveats: V- and J-gene trimming in TCR beta was tied to a missense DCLRE1C variant by an analysis performed later. The authors assumed roughly uniform sequencing depth across donors for presence/absence analyses.

The PCR used 60 Vbeta and 13 Jbeta primers. Repertoires were generated with immunoSEQ multiplex PCR, while TCRdb's copy carries only in-frame clones and drops some. The data show 100,000 to 150,000 clones, around 82% seen once. Per the germline V gene, CDR1 is SEHNR and CDR2 is FQNEAQ (reference sequence). This CDR3 has 19 residues. Trimming cost V 4 bases and J 1 base; bases outside gene matches: 11. Worth noting for this clone: The antigen remains undetermined.

The material sequenced was PBMCs. The chain joins TRBV7-9 to TRBJ2-6; 9 positions match TRBD1. This TCR was recovered from a female donor in good health and CMV-seronegative. CDR3 bases: TGTGCCAGCAGCTCTATAATACAGGGGGCTATGTCTGGGGCCAACGTCCTGACTTTC. It yields the protein CASSSIIQGAMSGANVLTF.